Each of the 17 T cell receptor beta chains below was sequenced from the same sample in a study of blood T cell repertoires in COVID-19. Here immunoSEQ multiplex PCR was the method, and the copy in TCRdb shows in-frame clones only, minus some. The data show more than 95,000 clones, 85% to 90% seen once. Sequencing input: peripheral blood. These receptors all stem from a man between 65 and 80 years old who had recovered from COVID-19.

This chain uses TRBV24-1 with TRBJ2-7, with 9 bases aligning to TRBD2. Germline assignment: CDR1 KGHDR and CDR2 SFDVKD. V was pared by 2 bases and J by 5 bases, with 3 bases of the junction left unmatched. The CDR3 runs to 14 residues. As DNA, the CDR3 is TGTGCCACCAGTGATTCCCTAGCGGGACACGAGCAGTACTTC. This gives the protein CATSDSLAGHEQYF.

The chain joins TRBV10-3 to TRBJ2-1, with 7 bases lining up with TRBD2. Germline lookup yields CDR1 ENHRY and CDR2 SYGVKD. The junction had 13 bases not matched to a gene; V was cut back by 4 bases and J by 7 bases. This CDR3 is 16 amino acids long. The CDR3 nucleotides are TGTGCCATCAGTGGAATCTTAGCGGGCCGGTCAAATGAGCAGTTCTTC. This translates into CAISGILAGRSNEQFF.

CDR3 sequence (DNA): TGTGCCAGCAGTTTATCGCAGGGGAGCAATCAGCCCCAGCATTTT. Translated: CASSLSQGSNQPQHF. This chain joins TRBV27 and TRBJ1-5; the D gene is possibly TRBD1 (6 bases). Germline V CDR1 and CDR2: MNHEY, SMNVEV (reference sequence). This CDR3 has 15 residues. Trimming removed 0 bases at V and 1 base at J, with 7 bases between.

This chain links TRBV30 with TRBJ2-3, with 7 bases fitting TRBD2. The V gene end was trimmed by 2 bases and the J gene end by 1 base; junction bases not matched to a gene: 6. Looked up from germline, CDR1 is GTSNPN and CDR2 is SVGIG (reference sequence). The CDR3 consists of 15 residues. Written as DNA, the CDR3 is TGTGCCTGGAGTAGCGGACTAGTAGGCACAGATACGCAGTATTTT. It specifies CAWSSGLVGTDTQYF.

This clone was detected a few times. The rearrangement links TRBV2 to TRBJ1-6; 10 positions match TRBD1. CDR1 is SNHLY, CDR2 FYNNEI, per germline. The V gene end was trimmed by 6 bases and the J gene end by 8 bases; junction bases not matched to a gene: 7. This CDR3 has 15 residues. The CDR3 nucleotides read TGTGCCAGCAGCGTCCGGGACAGGGGCGATTCACCCCTCCACTTT. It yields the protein CASSVRDRGDSPLHF.

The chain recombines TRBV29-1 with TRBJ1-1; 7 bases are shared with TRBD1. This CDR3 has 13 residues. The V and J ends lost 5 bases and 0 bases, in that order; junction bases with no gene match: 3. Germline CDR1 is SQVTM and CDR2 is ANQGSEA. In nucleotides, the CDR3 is TGCAGCGTTAAGGGACAGATGAACACTGAAGCTTTCTTT. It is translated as CSVKGQMNTEAFF.

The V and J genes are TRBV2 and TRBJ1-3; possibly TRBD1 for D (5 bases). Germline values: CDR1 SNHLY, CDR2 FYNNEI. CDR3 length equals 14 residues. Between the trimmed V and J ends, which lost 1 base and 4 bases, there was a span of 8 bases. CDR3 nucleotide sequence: TGTGCCAGCAGTGAAGGGACACCCGGAAACACCATATATTTT. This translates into CASSEGTPGNTIYF.

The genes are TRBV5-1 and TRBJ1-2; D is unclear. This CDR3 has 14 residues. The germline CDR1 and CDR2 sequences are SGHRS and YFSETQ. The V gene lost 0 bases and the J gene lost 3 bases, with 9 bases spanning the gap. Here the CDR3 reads CASSLAGDDYGYTF. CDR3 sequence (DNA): TGCGCCAGCAGCTTGGCCGGGGATGACTATGGCTACACCTTC. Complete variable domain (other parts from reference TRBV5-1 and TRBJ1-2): KAGVTQTPRYLIKTRGQQVTLSCSPISGHRSVSWYQQTPGQGLQFLFEYFSETQRNKGNFPGRFSGRQFSNSRSEMNVSTLELGDSALYLCASSLAGDDYGYTFGSGTRLTVV.

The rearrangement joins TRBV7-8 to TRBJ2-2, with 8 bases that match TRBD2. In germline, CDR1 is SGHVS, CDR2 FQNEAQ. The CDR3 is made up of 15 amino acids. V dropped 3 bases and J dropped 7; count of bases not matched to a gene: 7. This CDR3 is CASSFKRGGIGELFF. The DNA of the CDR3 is TGTGCCAGCAGCTTTAAACGGGGGGGTATCGGGGAGCTGTTTTTT.

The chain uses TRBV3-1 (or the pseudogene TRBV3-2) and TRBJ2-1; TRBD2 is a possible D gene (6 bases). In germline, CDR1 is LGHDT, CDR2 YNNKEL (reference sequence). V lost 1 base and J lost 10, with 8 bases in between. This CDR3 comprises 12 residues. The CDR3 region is CASSQVGGEQFF. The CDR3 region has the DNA TGTGCCAGCAGCCAAGTCGGGGGAGAGCAGTTCTTC.

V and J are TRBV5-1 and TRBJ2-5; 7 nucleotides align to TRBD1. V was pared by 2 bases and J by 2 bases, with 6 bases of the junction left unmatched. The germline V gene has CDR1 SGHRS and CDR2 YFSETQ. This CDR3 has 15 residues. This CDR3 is CASSFLGQEQETQYF. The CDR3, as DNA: TGCGCCAGCAGCTTCCTCGGACAGGAACAAGAGACCCAGTACTTC. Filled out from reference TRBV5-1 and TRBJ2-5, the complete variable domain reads KAGVTQTPRYLIKTRGQQVTLSCSPISGHRSVSWYQQTPGQGLQFLFEYFSETQRNKGNFPGRFSGRQFSNSRSEMNVSTLELGDSALYLCASSFLGQEQETQYFGPGTRLLVL.

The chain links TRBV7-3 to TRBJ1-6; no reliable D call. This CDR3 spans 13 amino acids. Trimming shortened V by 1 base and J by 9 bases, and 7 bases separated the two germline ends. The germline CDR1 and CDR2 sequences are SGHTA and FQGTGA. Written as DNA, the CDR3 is TGTGCCAGCAGCTTAAGGAGGCGTTCACCCCTCCACTTT. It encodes CASSLRRRSPLHF.

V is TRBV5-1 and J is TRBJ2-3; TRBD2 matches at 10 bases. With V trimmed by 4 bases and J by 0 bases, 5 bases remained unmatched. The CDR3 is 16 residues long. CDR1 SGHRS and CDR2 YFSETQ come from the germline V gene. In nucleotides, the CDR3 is TGCGCCAGCAGCGCCGTACTAGCGGGGAGCACAGATACGCAGTATTTT. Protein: CASSAVLAGSTDTQYF. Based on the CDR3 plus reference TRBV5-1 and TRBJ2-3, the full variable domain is KAGVTQTPRYLIKTRGQQVTLSCSPISGHRSVSWYQQTPGQGLQFLFEYFSETQRNKGNFPGRFSGRQFSNSRSEMNVSTLELGDSALYLCASSAVLAGSTDTQYFGPGTRLTVL.

DNA of the CDR3: TGCGCCAGCAGCTTAGGACTTCGAAACAATGAGCAGTTCTTC. This codes for CASSLGLRNNEQFF. The chain links TRBV5-1 to TRBJ2-1; D might be TRBD2 (5 bases). The CDR3 runs to 14 residues. The V gene lost 2 bases and the J gene lost 5 bases, with 11 bases spanning the gap. Germline V gene sequence: CDR1 SGHRS, CDR2 YFSETQ. Full variable domain (rest looked up from reference TRBV5-1 and TRBJ2-1): KAGVTQTPRYLIKTRGQQVTLSCSPISGHRSVSWYQQTPGQGLQFLFEYFSETQRNKGNFPGRFSGRQFSNSRSEMNVSTLELGDSALYLCASSLGLRNNEQFFGPGTRLTVL.

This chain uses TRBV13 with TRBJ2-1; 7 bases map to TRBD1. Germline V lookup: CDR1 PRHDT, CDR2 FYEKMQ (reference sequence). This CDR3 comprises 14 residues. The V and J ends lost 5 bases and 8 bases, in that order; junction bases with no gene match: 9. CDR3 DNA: TGTGCCAGCAGCAATAGGGGGCCGTTCGATGAGCAGTTCTTC. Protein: CASSNRGPFDEQFF.

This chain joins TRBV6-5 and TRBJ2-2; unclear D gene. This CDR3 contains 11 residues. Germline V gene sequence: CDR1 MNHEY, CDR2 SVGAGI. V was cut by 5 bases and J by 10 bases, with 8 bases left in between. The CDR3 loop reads CASSRSEELFF. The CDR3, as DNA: TGTGCCAGCAGTCGTAGTGAGGAGCTGTTTTTT.

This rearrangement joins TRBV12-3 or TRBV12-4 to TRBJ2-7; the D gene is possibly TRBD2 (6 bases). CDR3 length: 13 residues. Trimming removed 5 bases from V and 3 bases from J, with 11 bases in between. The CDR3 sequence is CASSRDSFYEQYF. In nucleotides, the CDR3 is TGTGCCAGCAGTCGGGACTCCTTCTACGAGCAGTACTTC.